The source of this TCR beta chain is a study of blood T cell repertoires in COVID-19 (dated by TCRdb to 2018 to 2021). With respect to the entire study: Samples from collaborators originated in the United States, Italy and Spain and spanned both the acute and convalescent phases of COVID-19. Deeply sampled blood TCRbeta repertoires from subjects exposed to, actively infected with, or recovered from COVID-19 were included in the dataset. The sample metadata nearly always contained a de-identified subject ID, COVID-19 status, age in years and sex. The repertoires were released in a freely available public database intended as a resource for research on the immune response to SARS-CoV-2. Samples were obtained from the ongoing ImmuneRACE study (first 160 participants) and from about 1,300 subjects provided by 6 global collaborators. The prospective study material was composed of cDNA or gDNA derived from T cells, B-cell-depleted T cells, or PBMCs. HLA class I and class II types, where available, came from metadata supplied by the sample provider rather than from assay-based typing. The research as a whole found: How much clinical and demographic metadata was included differed by source and by participant, and the metadata was provided uncurated.

The CDR3 covers 15 residues, taking in both the cysteine and the phenylalanine. Of all the DNA, just the CDR3 is kept, 45 bases in frame from base 1. According to the germline V gene (reference sequence), CDR1 reads LGHDT and CDR2 reads YNNKEL. The junction carries 12 bases between V and J, which are trimmed by 0 bases and 6 bases respectively. TCRbeta CDR3 regions were amplified from genomic DNA by means of the immunoSEQ Assay, a bias-controlled multiplex PCR. Processing in the source paper ran as follows. Nucleated cell counts per sample were estimated from amplification of reference gene primers within the assay. To quantify the absolute abundance of each unique TCRbeta CDR3 rearrangement, sequence reads were collapsed and filtered. For each sample, productive Simpson clonality was calculated as the square root of Simpson's diversity index across productive rearrangements. What TCRdb holds here is the immuneACCESS table cut down to in-frame rearrangements. Part of the clones is not present; checked against another copy, under half of the missing clones reflect an unresolved V gene, and the others are unexplained. Clone size and V and J calls were adopted from that table, with D and trimming inferred from the DNA. This sample is represented by almost 400,000 clones; 88% of them were singletons. The ten largest make up around 0.97% of the sample.

Participants in the prospective study were enrolled through a virtual design, were aged 18 to 89 years, and lived in roughly 26 United States geographic areas. In the prospective study, participants were assigned to cohorts based on the clinical history participants reported in a screening survey and a study questionnaire. In the prospective study, mobile phlebotomists collected whole blood, serum and a nasopharyngeal or oropharyngeal swab from each participant. Prospective study participants could optionally give additional blood draws and questionnaires over an approximately 2-month period. Before DNA extraction, blood samples from the prospective study were shipped at room temperature or frozen. Concerning this clone itself: No cognate antigen has been identified for it. The input lacks base qualities; no much larger clone sits a single base away.

Sequenced sample: PBMCs or T cells enriched from blood (not recorded which). The source of this sequence is a woman aged 25-40 years with acute COVID-19. Recombination joined TRBV3-1 (or the pseudogene TRBV3-2) with TRBJ1-5; TRBD1 is a weak D gene call, 5 bases matching. In nucleotide form, the sequence is TGTGCCAGCAGCCAAGATCTCGCCGGGGGTCAGCCCCAGCATTTT. This translates into CASSQDLAGGQPQHF.